The sequence of this T cell receptor (beta chain) was determined in a study of cytomegalovirus exposure and HLA in healthy donors. Germline V gene lookup returns CDR1 SNHLY and CDR2 FYNNEI. The CDR3 is 13 residues long. V gave up 6 bases and J gave up 4 bases; unmatched junction bases: 4. PCR primers comprised 60 Vbeta and 13 Jbeta primers. Sequencing used immunoSEQ multiplex PCR; TCRdb keeps in-frame clones, though not all of them. Here the sample spans over 150,000 clones, about 80% being singletons. This TCR was sampled from a young man in good health and CMV-seropositive. The V and J genes are TRBV2 and TRBJ1-1; 8 positions agree with TRBD1. The sample comprised PBMCs. The CDR3 spells CASRGTGGTEAFF. The CDR3 DNA follows: TGTGCCAGCAGGGGTACAGGGGGCACTGAAGCTTTCTTT.